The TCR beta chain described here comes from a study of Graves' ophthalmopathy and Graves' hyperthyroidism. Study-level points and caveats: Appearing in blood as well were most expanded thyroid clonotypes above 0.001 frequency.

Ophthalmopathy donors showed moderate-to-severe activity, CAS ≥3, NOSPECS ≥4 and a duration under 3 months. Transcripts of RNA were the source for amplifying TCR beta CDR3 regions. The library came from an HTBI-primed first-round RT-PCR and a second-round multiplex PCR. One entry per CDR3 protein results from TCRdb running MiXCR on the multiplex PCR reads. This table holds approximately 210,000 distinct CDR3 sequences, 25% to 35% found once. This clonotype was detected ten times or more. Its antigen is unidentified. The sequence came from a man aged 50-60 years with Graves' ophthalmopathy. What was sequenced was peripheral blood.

CDR3 region: CAIAPGLNTEAFF. The CDR3 DNA reads TGCGCCATCGCGCCAGGGCTGAACACTGAAGCTTTCTTT. The chain combines TRBV10-2 with TRBJ1-1; a weak D match, TRBD1 (5 bases). V was cut by 10 bases and J by 0 bases, with 12 bases left in between. The CDR3 covers 13 residues. The V gene's germline CDR1 is WSHSY and CDR2 SAAADI.